This T cell receptor beta chain was recorded in a study of control samples from healthy donors and cancer patients. The repertoire was sequenced with immunoSEQ multiplex PCR; TCRdb's copy has only in-frame clones and lacks some. In the table there are more than 95,000 clones, 88% of which are singletons. This CDR3 has 12 amino acids. Trimming shortened V by 11 bases and J by 0 bases, and 9 bases separated the two germline ends. The sample taken for sequencing was blood. The sequence derives from an older woman in good health. This chain links TRBV12-3 or TRBV12-4 with TRBJ2-3, with D maybe TRBD2 (6 bases). The CDR3 spells CAGGPSTDTQYF. The CDR3 DNA reads TGTGCCGGAGGGCCAAGCACAGATACGCAGTATTTT.